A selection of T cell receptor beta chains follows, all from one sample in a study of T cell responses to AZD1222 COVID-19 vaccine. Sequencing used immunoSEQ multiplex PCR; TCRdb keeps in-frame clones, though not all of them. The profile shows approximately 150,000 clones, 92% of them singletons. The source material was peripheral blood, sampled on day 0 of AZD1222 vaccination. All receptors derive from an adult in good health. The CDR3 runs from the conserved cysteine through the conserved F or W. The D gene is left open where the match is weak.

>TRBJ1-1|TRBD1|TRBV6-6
CASSWTGEAEAFF
TGTGCCAGCAGTTGGACAGGGGAAGCTGAAGCTTTCTTT
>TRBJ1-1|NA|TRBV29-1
CSVRITADTEAFF
TGCAGCGTTCGTATCACAGCGGACACTGAAGCTTTCTTT
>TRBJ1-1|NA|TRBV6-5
CAIRAPRKAFF
TGTGCCATCCGGGCCCCCCGAAAGGCTTTCTTT
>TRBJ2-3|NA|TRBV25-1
CASSEPGVHTQYF
TGTGCCAGCAGTGAGCCCGGGGTCCATACGCAGTATTTT
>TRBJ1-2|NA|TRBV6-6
CASSYSTDGYGYTF
TGTGCCAGCAGTTACTCGACGGATGGCTATGGCTACACCTTC
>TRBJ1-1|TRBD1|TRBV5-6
CASSFGPTGGTEAFF
TGTGCCAGCAGCTTTGGACCGACAGGGGGGACTGAAGCTTTCTTT
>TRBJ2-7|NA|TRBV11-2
CASSSPRGPYEQYF
TGTGCCAGCAGCTCCCCCCGTGGGCCATACGAGCAGTACTTC
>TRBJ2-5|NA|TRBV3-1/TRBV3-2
CASSQDRVGGETQYF
TGTGCCAGCAGCCAAGATAGGGTAGGGGGGGAGACCCAGTACTTC
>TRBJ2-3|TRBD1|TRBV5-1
CASSSGTGAGDTQYF
TGCGCCAGCAGCAGCGGGACAGGGGCAGGGGATACGCAGTATTTT
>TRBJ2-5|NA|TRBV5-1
CASSLSGPGETQYF
TGCGCCAGCAGCTTGTCGGGCCCGGGGGAGACCCAGTACTTC
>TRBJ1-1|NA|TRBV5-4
CASSPSAQGMNTEAFF
TGTGCCAGCAGCCCCTCCGCCCAGGGAATGAACACTGAAGCTTTCTTT